These 22 T cell receptor beta chains were sequenced from one sample in a study of blood T cell repertoires in COVID-19. The repertoire was sequenced with immunoSEQ multiplex PCR; TCRdb's copy has only in-frame clones and lacks some. The table shows about 250,000 clones, with 70% to 90% occurring only once. The sequenced sample consisted of peripheral blood. The receptors here all came from a woman between 35 and 50 years old who had recovered from COVID-19.

The CDR3 sequence: CASSLGPQDTHSNQPQHF. The CDR3 DNA reads TGTGCCAGCAGCTTAGGTCCCCAGGACACCCATAGCAATCAGCCCCAGCATTTT. The V gene is TRBV7-2, the J gene TRBJ1-5; a weak D match, TRBD1 (5 bases). V shed 1 base and J shed 0 bases, with 16 bases lying between them. CDR3 length: 18 amino acids. CDR1 and CDR2 from the germline V gene are SGHTA and FQGNSA.

The rearrangement uses TRBV19 and TRBJ2-7; tentative D call: TRBD1 (5 bases). Trimming took 3 bases from V and 3 from J, leaving 12 bases between them. Germline CDR1 LNHDA, CDR2 SQIVND (reference sequence). The CDR3 loop spans 14 amino acids. CDR3 sequence: CASSIGAANYEQYF. CDR3 DNA: TGTGCCAGTAGTATTGGGGCAGCAAACTACGAGCAGTACTTC.

In this sample, this clone turned up once. The CDR3 sequence is CASARQGRATEKLFF. CDR3 nucleotides: TGTGCCAGCGCCCGACAGGGACGGGCCACTGAAAAACTGTTTTTT. This rearrangement joins TRBV27 to TRBJ1-4, with 7 bases aligning to TRBD1. Germline loops: CDR1 MNHEY, CDR2 SMNVEV (reference sequence). The CDR3 sequence is 15 residues long. V lost 8 bases, J lost 7 bases, and 13 bases stayed unmatched.

This clone was observed once. The chain carries TRBV11-3 and TRBJ2-2; D is perhaps TRBD2 (5 bases). Trimming pared 2 bases from V and 6 bases from J, leaving 16 bases between. Germline V gene data show CDR1 as SGHNT and CDR2 as YENEEA. The CDR3 length is 16 residues. This CDR3 reads CASSLTGSTRPGELFF. The CDR3 DNA follows: TGTGCCAGCAGCTTAACGGGGAGTACTAGGCCCGGGGAGCTGTTTTTT. Drawing the rest from reference TRBV11-3 and TRBJ2-2, the complete variable domain is EAGVVQSPRYKIIEKKQPVAFWCNPISGHNTLYWYLQNLGQGPELLIRYENEEAVDDSQLPKDRFSAERLKGVDSTLKIQPAELGDSAVYLCASSLTGSTRPGELFFGEGSRLTVL.

The chain links TRBV6-6 to TRBJ1-2, with TRBD1 matching over 7 bases. The CDR3 covers 12 residues. V was clipped by 7 bases and J by 5 bases; unmatched bases: 4. The germline gives CDR1 MNHNY, CDR2 SVGAGI (reference sequence). The CDR3 DNA reads TGTGCCAGCATGGAGGGGGCGTATGGCTACACCTTC. Protein product: CASMEGAYGYTF.

This clone was seen a few times. V and J are TRBV11-1 and TRBJ2-3; D ambiguous. CDR3 size: 13 residues. Germline CDR1 SGHAT, CDR2 FQDESV (reference sequence). With 3 bases removed from V and 4 bases from J, the gap between germline ends came to 8 bases. CDR3 region: CASSFPGADTQYF. The CDR3 DNA is TGTGCCAGCAGCTTTCCCGGTGCAGATACGCAGTATTTT.

V is TRBV19 and J is TRBJ2-1; TRBD2 matches 11 bases. The CDR3 covers 17 residues. Germline V CDR1 and CDR2: LNHDA, SQIVND (reference sequence). V lost 3 bases to trimming and J lost 4 bases; unmatched junction nucleotides: 8. The DNA of the CDR3 is TGTGCCAGTAGTATGCCCAGACCTAGCGGGAGGTACAATGAGCAGTTCTTC. Translation gives CASSMPRPSGRYNEQFF.

The J gene is TRBJ2-7, the V gene TRBV5-1; TRBD1 agrees at 7 bases. Germline assignment: CDR1 SGHRS and CDR2 YFSETQ. V was clipped by 3 bases and J by 3 bases; unmatched bases: 0. This CDR3 comprises 12 residues. The CDR3: CASSWDSYEQYF. Here the CDR3 DNA reads TGCGCCAGCAGCTGGGACAGCTACGAGCAGTACTTC.

J is TRBJ2-4 and V is TRBV15; D ambiguous. The CDR3 is made up of 14 amino acids. The ends were cut back, 4 bases at V and 3 bases at J, with 10 bases in the middle. CDR1 is LNHNV, CDR2 YYDKDF, per germline (reference sequence). DNA for the CDR3: TGTGCCACCAGCACTTTCGGTGGCAAAAACATTCAGTACTTC. This gives the protein CATSTFGGKNIQYF.

There are a few counts of this clone. The V and J genes are TRBV18 and TRBJ1-6; TRBD1 agrees at 8 bases. V dropped 6 bases and J dropped 9; count of bases not matched to a gene: 10. CDR1 is KGHSH, CDR2 LQKENI, per germline. There are 15 residues in the CDR3. CDR3 coding DNA: TGTGCCAGCTCGTTAAGAGGACAGGGTCCTTCACCCCTCCACTTT. Amino acid sequence: CASSLRGQGPSPLHF.

The chain has TRBV6-5 and TRBJ1-5; D gene unclear. Trimming removed 6 bases from V and 6 bases from J, with 9 bases in between. From germline, CDR1 is MNHEY and CDR2 SVGAGI. CDR3 length equals 12 residues. The CDR3 loop is CASSLDPQPQHF. CDR3 DNA sequence: TGTGCCAGCAGCCTAGACCCTCAGCCCCAGCATTTT.

The chain carries TRBV27 and TRBJ2-7; a weak D match, TRBD1 (5 bases). In germline, CDR1 is MNHEY, CDR2 SMNVEV (reference sequence). The CDR3 is 14 amino acids. V was clipped by 2 bases and J by 5 bases, with 13 bases between them. CDR3 amino acids: CASSLILGPHEQYF. The CDR3 DNA follows: TGTGCCAGCAGTTTAATATTGGGGCCCCACGAGCAGTACTTC.

The chain is built from TRBV27 and TRBJ1-2; 12 nucleotides match TRBD1. Germline V CDR1 and CDR2: MNHEY, SMNVEV (reference sequence). The length of the CDR3 is 19 residues. V lost 5 bases to trimming and J lost 4 bases; unmatched junction nucleotides: 17. The CDR3 reads CASSPNRDRGRGVFYGYTF. CDR3 DNA sequence: TGTGCCAGCAGTCCGAACCGGGACAGGGGGCGGGGGGTGTTCTATGGCTACACCTTC.

This chain links TRBV3-1 (or the pseudogene TRBV3-2) with TRBJ2-7, with D hard to call. Trimming took off 1 base at V and 2 bases at J, with 15 bases between the two ends. Germline V gene sequence: CDR1 LGHDT, CDR2 YNNKEL (reference sequence). The CDR3 contains 16 residues. CDR3 residues: CASSQGGQSWTYEQYF. DNA of the CDR3: TGTGCCAGCAGCCAAGGCGGTCAGTCTTGGACCTACGAGCAGTACTTC.

This clone turned up a few times. This chain joins TRBV5-6 and TRBJ2-1; 10 nucleotides line up with TRBD1. Losses at the gene ends were 4 bases for V and 9 bases for J; bases not matched to a gene: 10. The CDR3 covers 15 residues. CDR1 is SGHDT, CDR2 YYEEEE, per germline. The CDR3 is CASSRQGALVGEQFF. CDR3 nucleotide sequence: TGTGCCAGCAGCCGACAGGGGGCTCTGGTGGGTGAGCAGTTCTTC. Supplemented by reference TRBV5-6 and TRBJ2-1, the full variable domain reads DAGVTQSPTHLIKTRGQQVTLRCSPKSGHDTVSWYQQALGQGPQFIFQYYEEEERQRGNFPDRFSGHQFPNYSSELNVNALLLGDSALYLCASSRQGALVGEQFFGPGTRLTVL.

This clone was seen a single time. V and J are TRBV9 and TRBJ2-7; 13 nucleotides agree with TRBD2. CDR1 and CDR2 from the germline V gene are SGDLS and YYNGEE. The CDR3 consists of 18 residues. With 4 bases clipped from V and 7 bases from J, the junction kept 17 bases outside the gene matches. The CDR3 sequence: CASSPRLAGGLKGGEQYF. CDR3 bases: TGTGCCAGCAGCCCGCGACTAGCGGGAGGCCTAAAAGGTGGGGAGCAGTACTTC.

V is TRBV7-8 and J is TRBJ2-3; D is unclear. The CDR3 covers 13 residues. V was shortened by 0 bases and J by 6 bases, with 7 bases between the two germline ends. Germline V gives CDR1 SGHVS, CDR2 FQNEAQ. CDR3 protein: CASSLATRDTQYF. CDR3 nucleotides: TGTGCCAGCAGCTTAGCGACCAGGGATACGCAGTATTTT.

This chain links TRBV5-1 with TRBJ2-6; D gene ambiguous. Trimming shortened V by 2 bases and J by 0 bases, and 6 bases separated the two germline ends. The CDR3 sequence is 15 residues long. Germline V lookup: CDR1 SGHRS, CDR2 YFSETQ. The chain's CDR3 is CASSFRSSGANVLTF. In DNA, the CDR3 is TGCGCCAGCAGCTTCAGGTCCTCTGGGGCCAACGTCCTGACTTTC.

This chain connects TRBV27 to TRBJ1-5; 8 bases are a match to TRBD1. CDR1 and CDR2 (germline): MNHEY, SMNVEV (reference sequence). CDR3 length: 14 residues. J lost 0 bases, V lost 10 bases, and 5 bases had no gene match. CDR3 nucleotide sequence: TGTGCCACCGCGGACAGGGCTAGCAATCAGCCCCAGCATTTT. Amino acid sequence: CATADRASNQPQHF.

The chain joins TRBV7-9 to TRBJ2-1; D may be TRBD2 (5 bases). The CDR3 runs to 11 residues. V lost 6 bases and J 6 bases, leaving 6 bases between the germline ends. CDR1 is SEHNR, CDR2 FQNEAQ, per germline (reference sequence). CDR3 sequence (DNA): TGTGCCAGCAGGCGGGCCAATGAGCAGTTCTTC. It codes for CASRRANEQFF.

This clone has just a few counts. The V gene is TRBV5-1, the J gene TRBJ2-1; D gene unclear. The V end lost 1 base, the J end lost 9 bases, and 11 bases lay between the germline ends. This CDR3 has 13 amino acids. Germline V gene sequence: CDR1 SGHRS, CDR2 YFSETQ. CDR3 in DNA: TGCGCCAGCAGCTTGCAGGTAAACTCTGAGCAGTTCTTC. Translation: CASSLQVNSEQFF.

This chain links TRBV19 with TRBJ2-3, with D tentatively TRBD2 (5 bases). CDR3 length equals 14 residues. V was clipped by 7 bases and J by 2 bases, with 13 bases between them. Germline CDR1 LNHDA, CDR2 SQIVND (reference sequence). The CDR3: CASMRGRVTDTQYF. The CDR3 nucleotides read TGTGCCAGTATGAGAGGGCGGGTCACAGATACGCAGTATTTT.